The 17 T cell receptor beta chains below come from one sample, sequenced in a study of control samples from healthy donors and cancer patients (dated by TCRdb to the early 2020s). To prepare the library, the immunoSEQ multiplex PCR assay was applied. TCRdb stores this immuneACCESS table with in-frame sequences only. Part of the clones is absent; in the studies checked, under half of the shortfall reflects unresolved V genes, and no reason is known for the rest. This sample holds approximately 170,000 clones; about 91% were observed only once. Together, the top ten hold roughly 5.3% of the sample. Sequences were obtained from blood. The receptors were sampled from a woman aged 25 to 39 in good health.

J is TRBJ1-4 and V is TRBV6-5; tentatively, D is TRBD1 (5 bases). The germline V and J ends were trimmed by 10 bases and 1 base, with 13 bases remaining between them. The germline V gene has CDR1 MNHEY and CDR2 SVGAGI. This CDR3 spans 14 amino acids. CDR3: CATLTGGTNEKLFF. The DNA of the CDR3 is TGTGCCACCCTAACGGGGGGAACTAATGAAAAACTGTTTTTT.

The chain recombines TRBV3-1 (or the pseudogene TRBV3-2) with TRBJ2-3, with TRBD2 matching 7 bases. V shed 6 bases, J shed 2 bases, and the junction held 8 bases outside the gene matches. CDR3 length equals 15 residues. The germline V gene encodes CDR1 LGHDT and CDR2 YNNKEL (reference sequence). CDR3 in amino acids: CASRRTSEATDTQYF. In nucleotides, the CDR3 is TGTGCCAGCAGGCGAACTAGCGAGGCCACAGATACGCAGTATTTT.

V and J are TRBV6-5 and TRBJ2-1; a possible D gene is TRBD2 (6 bases). This CDR3 comprises 14 residues. The V gene lost 0 bases and the J gene lost 7 bases, with 10 bases spanning the gap. Germline lookup yields CDR1 MNHEY and CDR2 SVGAGI. CDR3 loop: CASSYSRGRNEQFF. The CDR3 DNA reads as TGTGCCAGCAGTTACTCTCGGGGGAGGAATGAGCAGTTCTTC.

This clone was counted between two and nine times. The chain is built from TRBV9 and TRBJ2-1; D may be TRBD2 (5 bases). This CDR3 contains 14 residues. Germline values: CDR1 SGDLS, CDR2 YYNGEE. V was clipped by 2 bases and J by 8 bases, with 14 bases between them. CDR3 in amino acids: CASSVHHLEDEQFF. CDR3 DNA: TGTGCCAGCAGCGTCCACCACTTGGAGGATGAGCAGTTCTTC.

The CDR3 nucleotides are TGTGCCAGCAGCCGTCGAGGAGCCGGCGATACGCAGTATTTT. Its protein product is CASSRRGAGDTQYF. The chain employs TRBV27 and TRBJ2-3; no clear D. CDR1 and CDR2 (germline): MNHEY, SMNVEV (reference sequence). V lost 6 bases and J lost 6, with 16 bases in between. CDR3 length equals 14 residues.

The chain employs TRBV14 and TRBJ1-1; 8 bases align to TRBD1. The germline V gene has CDR1 SGHDN and CDR2 FVKESK. The CDR3 length is 12 residues. Trimming took 5 bases from V and 11 from J; bases not matched to a gene: 7. This CDR3 is CASSERQGRAFF. The CDR3 DNA reads TGTGCCAGCAGCGAACGACAGGGGAGGGCTTTCTTT.

This chain links TRBV27 with TRBJ2-7, with 12 nucleotides matching TRBD2. V was clipped by 5 bases and J by 7 bases; unmatched bases: 21. The germline V gene encodes CDR1 MNHEY and CDR2 SMNVEV (reference sequence). The CDR3 spans 19 residues. Here the CDR3 reads CASSGWGSLSSGRAGEQYF. As DNA, the CDR3 is TGTGCCAGCAGTGGCTGGGGTTCCCTATCTAGCGGGAGGGCGGGAGAGCAGTACTTC.

The chain joins TRBV2 to TRBJ2-2, with D perhaps matching TRBD1 (6 bases). V was pared by 7 bases and J by 1 base, with 13 bases between. CDR1 is SNHLY and CDR2 is FYNNEI in the germline V gene. The CDR3 loop spans 15 amino acids. CDR3 loop: CASKRDTQNTGELFF. For the CDR3, the DNA is TGTGCCAGCAAAAGGGACACCCAGAACACCGGGGAGCTGTTTTTT.

CDR3 amino acids: CASSENLYWVAGAKNQPQHF. CDR3 nucleotides: TGTGCCAGCAGTGAAAATTTGTATTGGGTGGCAGGGGCTAAAAATCAGCCCCAGCATTTT. This chain connects TRBV6-1 to TRBJ1-5, with D maybe TRBD1 (6 bases). V was clipped by 2 bases and J by 4 bases, with 27 bases between them. The V gene's germline CDR1 is MNHNS and CDR2 SASEGT. The CDR3 is 20 amino acids.

The genes are TRBV5-1 and TRBJ2-2; 10 bases are shared with TRBD1. Unmatched junction bases numbered 14, after V lost 5 bases and J lost 7 bases. Germline lookup yields CDR1 SGHRS and CDR2 YFSETQ. CDR3 length equals 17 residues. The CDR3 loop reads CASRPRPGTGDNGELFF. CDR3 nucleotides: TGCGCCAGCAGGCCACGTCCCGGGACAGGGGATAACGGGGAGCTGTTTTTT. Filled out from reference TRBV5-1 and TRBJ2-2, the complete variable domain reads KAGVTQTPRYLIKTRGQQVTLSCSPISGHRSVSWYQQTPGQGLQFLFEYFSETQRNKGNFPGRFSGRQFSNSRSEMNVSTLELGDSALYLCASRPRPGTGDNGELFFGEGSRLTVL.

This chain uses TRBV6-5 with TRBJ1-2; 9 positions match TRBD1. Looked up from germline, CDR1 is MNHEY and CDR2 is SVGAGI. The V segment lost 6 bases and the J segment 6 bases; nucleotides outside the gene matches: 8. This CDR3 region has 14 residues. CDR3 bases: TGTGCCAGCAGCGTTTCCGGGACAGGGCATGGCTACACCTTC. Protein: CASSVSGTGHGYTF.

The chain couples TRBV5-4 to TRBJ1-6; maybe TRBD1 (6 bases). The CDR3 has 19 amino acids. Deletions cut 4 bases from V and 0 bases from J, with 20 bases between. The germline V gene encodes CDR1 SGHNT and CDR2 YYREEE (reference sequence). In DNA form, the CDR3 reads TGTGCCAGCAGCCCCGACAGGCCTTTATTAAGCTCCTATAATTCACCCCTCCACTTT. Translation gives CASSPDRPLLSSYNSPLHF.

Remarks on this clone: Sequence at one end of the junction differs from germline and may be a read error. The chain joins TRBV7-7 to TRBJ2-2, with no clear D. The germline V gene has CDR1 SSHAT and CDR2 FNYEAQ (reference sequence). The CDR3 consists of 13 residues. CDR3 in DNA: TGTGCTAGCAGTACAGATTTCCCCGGGGAGCTGTTTTTT. Encoded protein: CASSTDFPGELFF.

The chain combines TRBV7-4 with TRBJ2-7; D is unclear. The CDR3 spans 15 residues. The V gene lost 1 base and the J gene lost 3 bases, with 13 bases spanning the gap. Germline V CDR1 and CDR2: SGHVT, SQSDAQ. The CDR3 loop is CASSLVFCMGYEQYF. The CDR3 coding sequence is TGTGCCAGCAGCTTAGTATTCTGTATGGGCTACGAGCAGTACTTC. The full variable domain, rest sourced from reference TRBV7-4 and TRBJ2-7, is GAGVSQSPRYKVAKRGRDVALRCDSISGHVTLYWYRQTLGQGSEVLTYSQSDAQRDKSGRPSGRFSAERPERSVSTLKIQRTEQGDSAVYLCASSLVFCMGYEQYFGPGTRLTVT.

In this sample, this clone turned up a few times. The chain links TRBV29-1 to TRBJ2-3; D might be TRBD1 or TRBD2, each matching 5 bases. The CDR3 length is 15 residues. V lost 4 bases and J 2 bases, leaving 16 bases between the germline ends. Germline V CDR1 and CDR2: SQVTM, ANQGSEA. The CDR3 sequence is CSVGFRQRVTDTQYF. For the CDR3, the DNA is TGCAGCGTTGGGTTTAGACAGAGGGTCACAGATACGCAGTATTTT.

This clone was recorded only once. V usage is TRBV29-1 and J usage is TRBJ2-1, with TRBD1 matching 8 bases. This CDR3 region has 13 residues. CDR1 and CDR2 (germline): SQVTM, ANQGSEA. Trimming took 6 bases from V and 8 from J; bases not matched to a gene: 9. CDR3 loop: CSVDRGGGDEQFF. In DNA form, the CDR3 reads TGCAGCGTCGACAGGGGTGGCGGCGATGAGCAGTTCTTC.

The chain is built from TRBV28 and TRBJ2-1, with D unclear. Germline loops: CDR1 MDHEN, CDR2 SYDVKM. The V end was cut by 6 bases, the J end by 7 bases, with 7 bases between. The CDR3 contains 11 residues. This CDR3 reads CASSPRNEQFF. DNA for the CDR3: TGTGCCAGCAGCCCCCGTAATGAGCAGTTCTTC.